The sample holds many counts of the clone carrying this TCR beta chain. One entry per CDR3 protein, called by TCRdb with MiXCR from the RT-PCR reads. The data show almost 700,000 distinct CDR3 sequences, over 12% seen once. V shed 4 bases, J shed 9 bases, and the junction held 5 bases outside the gene matches. The CDR3 is 14 amino acids. CDR1 and CDR2 from the germline V gene are SEHNR and FQNEAQ (reference sequence). This receptor was identified in a female donor in good health, serving as a healthy control. Material: memory CD4+ T cells from blood. The V call is TRBV7-9, the J call TRBJ1-6; 8 bases map to TRBD1. DNA of the CDR3: TGTGCCAGCAGCTCCGGACAGGGAGCTTCACCCCTCCACTTT. This sequence encodes CASSSGQGASPLHF.